This T cell receptor beta chain came from a study of human T cells and chemical hapten exposure. TCRdb re-called the RACE reads with MiXCR, one entry per CDR3 protein. The sample holds around 80,000 distinct CDR3 sequences, 6.6% seen once. Time point in this sample: patch test 2, 6 weeks after DPC sensitization. Treatment denoted: therapeutic diphenylcyclopropenone sensitization with weekly scalp DPC. The drawing of blood occurred before each patch test was applied. Unfractionated whole blood was the source from which total RNA was extracted. CDR1 is SGHTA, CDR2 FQGNSA, per germline. The length of the CDR3 is 14 residues. Trimming took off 5 bases at V and 9 bases at J, with 16 bases between the two ends.

This sample comprised whole blood, obtained in connection with sensitization to the hapten diphenylcyclopropenone (DPC). This rearrangement joins TRBV7-2 to TRBJ1-4; D is uncertain. This clonotype was sampled from a young woman with alopecia areata. Some clones in this sample may be carry-over from other donors' samples. The CDR3 reads CASSPTMEDQKLFF. The CDR3 region has the DNA TGTGCCAGCAGCCCAACAATGGAGGACCAAAAACTGTTTTTT. Supplemented by reference TRBV7-2 and TRBJ1-4, the full variable domain reads GAGVSQSPSNKVTEKGKDVELRCDPISGHTALYWYRQSLGQGLEFLIYFQGNSAPDKSGLPSDRFSAERTGGSVSTLTIQRTQQEDSAVYLCASSPTMEDQKLFFGSGTQLSVL.